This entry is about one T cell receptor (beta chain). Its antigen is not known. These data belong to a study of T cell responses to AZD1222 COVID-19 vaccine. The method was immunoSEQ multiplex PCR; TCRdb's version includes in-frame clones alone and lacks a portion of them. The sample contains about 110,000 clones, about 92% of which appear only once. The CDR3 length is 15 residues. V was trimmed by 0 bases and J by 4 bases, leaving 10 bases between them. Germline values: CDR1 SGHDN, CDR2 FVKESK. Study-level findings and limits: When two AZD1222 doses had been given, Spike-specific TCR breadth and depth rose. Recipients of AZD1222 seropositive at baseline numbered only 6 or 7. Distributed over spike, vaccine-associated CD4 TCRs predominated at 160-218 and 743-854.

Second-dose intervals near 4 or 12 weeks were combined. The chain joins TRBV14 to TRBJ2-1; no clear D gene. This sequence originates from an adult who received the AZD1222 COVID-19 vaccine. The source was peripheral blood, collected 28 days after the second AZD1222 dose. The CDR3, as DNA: TGTGCCAGCAGCCAAGATCTATTACGATACAATGAGCAGTTCTTC. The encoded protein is CASSQDLLRYNEQFF.